The 6 T cell receptor beta chains presented below share a single source sample, sequenced in a study of identical twins (dated by TCRdb to the mid-2010s). Library preparation employed 5' RACE. Sequencing was carried out with an Illumina HiSeq 2000. TCRdb itself trimmed the public reads at Q25 with fastp, ran MiXCR and retained productive beta chains. CDR3 protein duplicates are merged, each entry listing the most common genes and DNA. Across this sample there are a few hundred thousand distinct CDR3 sequences, with more than 13% seen only once. The ten largest account for approximately 1% of the sample. This same sample was also taken into another study, of yellow fever vaccine responses in identical twins.

Sequencing was done on a sample of CD4+ T cells sorted from blood. The receptor source for this set is a woman aged 18-29 years in good health.

This clonotype turned up a few times. The rearrangement uses TRBV6-2 or TRBV6-3 and TRBJ2-5; 8 positions match TRBD1. Germline V CDR1 and CDR2: MNHEY, SVGEGT. With V trimmed by 7 bases and J by 5 bases, 6 bases remained unmatched. The CDR3 sequence is 13 residues long. CDR3 DNA: TGTGCCAGCACCGACAGGGGTTCCGAGACCCAGTACTTC. Translating it yields CASTDRGSETQYF.

V is TRBV7-6 and J is TRBJ1-3; tentatively, D is TRBD1 (5 bases). Per germline, CDR1 SGHVS and CDR2 FNYEAQ. Trimming shortened V by 5 bases and J by 0 bases, and 11 bases separated the two germline ends. The CDR3 has 15 residues. CDR3 sequence: CASSLGPSSGNTIYF. The CDR3 bases are TGTGCCAGCAGCCTGGGACCGAGCTCTGGAAACACCATATATTTT.

The rearrangement uses TRBV11-2 and TRBJ2-1; D tentatively fits TRBD1 or TRBD2 (6 bases each). The germline CDR1 and CDR2 sequences are SGHAT and FQNNGV. Trimming took 3 bases from V and 5 from J, leaving 8 bases between them. The CDR3 is made up of 13 amino acids. CDR3 amino acids: CASSFGGHNEQFF. The CDR3 DNA follows: TGTGCCAGCAGCTTTGGGGGGCACAATGAGCAGTTCTTC.

This clonotype was seen a few times. The genes are TRBV6-1 and TRBJ2-7; no clear D. The V gene's germline CDR1 is MNHNS and CDR2 SASEGT. The CDR3 extends over 14 amino acids. V lost 6 bases to trimming and J lost 2 bases, with 14 bases between them. CDR3 coding DNA: TGTGCCAGCAGCCTCCAGTTCGGACCCTACGAGCAGTACTTC. It translates to CASSLQFGPYEQYF.

The rearrangement joins TRBV20-1 to TRBJ2-1, with TRBD1 identical over 8 bases. The junction had 9 bases not matched to a gene; V was cut back by 5 bases and J by 3 bases. The CDR3 is 15 amino acids. The germline V gene has CDR1 DFQATT and CDR2 SNEGSKA (reference sequence). The CDR3 reads CSAEPQGAHYNEQFF. The CDR3 bases are TGCAGTGCTGAGCCTCAGGGGGCCCACTACAATGAGCAGTTCTTC.

This clonotype was seen ten or more times. J is TRBJ2-1 and V is TRBV10-3; D is uncertain. V shed 3 bases and J shed 10 bases, with 13 bases lying between them. The germline V gene has CDR1 ENHRY and CDR2 SYGVKD. This CDR3 has 13 amino acids. CDR3 in amino acids: CAISESSGLEQFF. Written as DNA, the CDR3 is TGTGCCATCAGTGAATCCTCCGGGTTAGAGCAGTTCTTC.